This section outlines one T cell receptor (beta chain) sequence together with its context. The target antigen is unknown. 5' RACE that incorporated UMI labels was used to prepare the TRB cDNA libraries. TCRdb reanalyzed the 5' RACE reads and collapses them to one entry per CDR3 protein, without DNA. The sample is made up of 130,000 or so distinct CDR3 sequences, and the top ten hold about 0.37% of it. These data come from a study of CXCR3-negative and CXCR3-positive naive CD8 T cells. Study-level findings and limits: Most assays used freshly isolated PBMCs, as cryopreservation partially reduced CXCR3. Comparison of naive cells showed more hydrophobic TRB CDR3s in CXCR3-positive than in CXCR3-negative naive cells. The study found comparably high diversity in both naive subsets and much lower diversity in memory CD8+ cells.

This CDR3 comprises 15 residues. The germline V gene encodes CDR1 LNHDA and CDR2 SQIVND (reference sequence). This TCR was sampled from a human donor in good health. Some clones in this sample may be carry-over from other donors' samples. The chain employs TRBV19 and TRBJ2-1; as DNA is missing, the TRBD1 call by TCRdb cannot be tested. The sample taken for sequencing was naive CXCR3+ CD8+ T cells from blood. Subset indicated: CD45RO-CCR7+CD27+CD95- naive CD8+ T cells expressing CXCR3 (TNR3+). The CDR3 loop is CVSSIGERGYNEQFF.